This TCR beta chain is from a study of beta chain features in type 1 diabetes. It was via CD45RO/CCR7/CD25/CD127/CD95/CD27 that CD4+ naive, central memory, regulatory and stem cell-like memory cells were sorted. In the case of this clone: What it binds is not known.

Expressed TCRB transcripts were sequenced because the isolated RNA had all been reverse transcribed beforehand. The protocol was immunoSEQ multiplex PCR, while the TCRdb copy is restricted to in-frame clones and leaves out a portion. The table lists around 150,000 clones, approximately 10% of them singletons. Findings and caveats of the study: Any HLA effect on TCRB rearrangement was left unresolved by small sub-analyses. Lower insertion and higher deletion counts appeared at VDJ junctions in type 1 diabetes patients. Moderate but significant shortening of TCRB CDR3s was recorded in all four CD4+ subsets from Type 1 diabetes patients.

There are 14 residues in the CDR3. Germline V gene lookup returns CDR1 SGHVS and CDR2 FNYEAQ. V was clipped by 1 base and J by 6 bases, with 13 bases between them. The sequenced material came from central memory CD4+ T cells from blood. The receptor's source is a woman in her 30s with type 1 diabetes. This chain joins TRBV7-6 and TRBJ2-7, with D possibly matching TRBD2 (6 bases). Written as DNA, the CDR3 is TGTGCCAGCAGCTTAGGGGCGGGGCCTTCCGAGCAGTACTTC. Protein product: CASSLGAGPSEQYF.